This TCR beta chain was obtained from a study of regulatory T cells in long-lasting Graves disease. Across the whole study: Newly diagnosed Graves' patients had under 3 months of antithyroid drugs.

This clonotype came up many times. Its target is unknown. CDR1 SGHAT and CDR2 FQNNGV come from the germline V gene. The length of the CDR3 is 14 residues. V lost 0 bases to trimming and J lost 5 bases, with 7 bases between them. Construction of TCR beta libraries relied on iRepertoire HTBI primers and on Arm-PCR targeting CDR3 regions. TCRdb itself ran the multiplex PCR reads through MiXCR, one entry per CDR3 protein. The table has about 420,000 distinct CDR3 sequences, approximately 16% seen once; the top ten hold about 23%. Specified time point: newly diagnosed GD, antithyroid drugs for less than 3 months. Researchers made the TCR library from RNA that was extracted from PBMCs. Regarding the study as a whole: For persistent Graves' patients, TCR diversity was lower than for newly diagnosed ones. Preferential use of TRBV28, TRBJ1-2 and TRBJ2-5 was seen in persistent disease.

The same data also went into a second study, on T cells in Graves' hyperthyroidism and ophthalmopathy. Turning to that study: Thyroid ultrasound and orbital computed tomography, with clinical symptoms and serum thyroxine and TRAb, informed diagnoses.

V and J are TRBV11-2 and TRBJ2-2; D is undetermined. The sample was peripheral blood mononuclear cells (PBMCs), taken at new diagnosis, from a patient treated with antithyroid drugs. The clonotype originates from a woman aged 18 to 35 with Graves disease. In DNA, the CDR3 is TGTGCCAGCAGCTTAGAGGGCCTAACCGGGGAGCTGTTTTTT. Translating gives CASSLEGLTGELFF.